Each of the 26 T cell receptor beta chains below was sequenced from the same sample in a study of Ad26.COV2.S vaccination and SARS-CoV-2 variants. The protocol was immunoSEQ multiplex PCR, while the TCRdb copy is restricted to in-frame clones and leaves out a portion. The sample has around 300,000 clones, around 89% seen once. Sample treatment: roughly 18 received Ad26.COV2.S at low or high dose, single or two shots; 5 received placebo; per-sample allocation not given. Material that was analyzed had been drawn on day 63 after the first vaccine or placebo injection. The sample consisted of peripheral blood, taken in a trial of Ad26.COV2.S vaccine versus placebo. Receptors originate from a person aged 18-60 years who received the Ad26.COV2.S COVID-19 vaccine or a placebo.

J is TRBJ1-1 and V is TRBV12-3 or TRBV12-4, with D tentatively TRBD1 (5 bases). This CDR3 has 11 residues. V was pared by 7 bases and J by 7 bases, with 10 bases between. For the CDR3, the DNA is TGTGCCAGCACTGAAGACAGTGAAGCTTTCTTT. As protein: CASTEDSEAFF.

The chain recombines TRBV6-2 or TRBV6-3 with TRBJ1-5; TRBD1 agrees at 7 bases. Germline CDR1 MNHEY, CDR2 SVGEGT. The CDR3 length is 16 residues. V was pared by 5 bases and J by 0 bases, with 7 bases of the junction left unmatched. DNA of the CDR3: TGTGCCAGCAGTGCAGGGGGACAGAATAGCAATCAGCCCCAGCATTTT. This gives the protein CASSAGGQNSNQPQHF.

CDR3 region: CASSLELSTDTRGYTF. As DNA, the CDR3 is TGTGCCAGCAGTTTAGAGCTTTCTACAGACACAAGAGGCTACACCTTC. V is TRBV27 and J is TRBJ1-2, with no clear D. The germline V gene has CDR1 MNHEY and CDR2 SMNVEV (reference sequence). The CDR3 covers 16 residues. V was pared by 2 bases and J by 8 bases, with 21 bases between.

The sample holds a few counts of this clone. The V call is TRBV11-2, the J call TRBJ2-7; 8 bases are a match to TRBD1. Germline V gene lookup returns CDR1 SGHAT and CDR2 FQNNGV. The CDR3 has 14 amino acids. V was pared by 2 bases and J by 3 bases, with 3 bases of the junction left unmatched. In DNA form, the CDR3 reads TGTGCCAGCAGCTTACCTGGGACAGGCTACGAGCAGTACTTC. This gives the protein CASSLPGTGYEQYF.

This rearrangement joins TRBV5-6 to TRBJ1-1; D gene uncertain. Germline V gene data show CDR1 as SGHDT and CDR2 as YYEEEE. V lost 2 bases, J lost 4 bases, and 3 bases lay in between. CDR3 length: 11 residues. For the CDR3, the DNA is TGTGCCAGCAGCTTAACCACTGAAGCTTTCTTT. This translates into CASSLTTEAFF.

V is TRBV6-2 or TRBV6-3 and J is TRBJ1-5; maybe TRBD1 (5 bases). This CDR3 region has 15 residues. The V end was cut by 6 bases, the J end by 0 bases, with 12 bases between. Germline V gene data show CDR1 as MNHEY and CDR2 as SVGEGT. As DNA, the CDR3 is TGTGCCAGCAGCCCGGGGGTGCATAGCAATCAGCCCCAGCATTTT. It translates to CASSPGVHSNQPQHF.

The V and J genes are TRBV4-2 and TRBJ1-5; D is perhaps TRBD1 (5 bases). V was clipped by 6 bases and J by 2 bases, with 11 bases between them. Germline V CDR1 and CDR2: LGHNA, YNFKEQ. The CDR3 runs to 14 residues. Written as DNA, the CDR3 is TGTGCCAGCAGTCCGGCCAGGGGCAATCAGCCCCAGCATTTT. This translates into CASSPARGNQPQHF.

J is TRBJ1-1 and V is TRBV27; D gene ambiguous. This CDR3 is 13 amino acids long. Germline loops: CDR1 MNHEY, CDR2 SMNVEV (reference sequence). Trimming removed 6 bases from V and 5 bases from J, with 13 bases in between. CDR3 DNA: TGTGCCAGCAGCCGGTTACGGGTTACTGAAGCTTTCTTT. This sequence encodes CASSRLRVTEAFF.

CDR3 residues: CASSRGTRVAGELFF. Here the CDR3 DNA reads TGTGCCAGCAGCCGTGGCACCAGAGTAGCTGGGGAGCTGTTTTTT. The genes are TRBV6-5 and TRBJ2-2; unclear D gene. Germline CDR1 is MNHEY and CDR2 is SVGAGI. CDR3 length: 15 residues. V lost 6 bases and J lost 8, with 19 bases in between.

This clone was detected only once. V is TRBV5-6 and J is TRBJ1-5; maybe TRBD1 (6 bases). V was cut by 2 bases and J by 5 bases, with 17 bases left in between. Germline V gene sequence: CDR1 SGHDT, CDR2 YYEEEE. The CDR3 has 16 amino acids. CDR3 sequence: CASSFTGLETDQPQHF. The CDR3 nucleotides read TGTGCCAGCAGCTTTACAGGGCTTGAGACGGATCAGCCCCAGCATTTT.

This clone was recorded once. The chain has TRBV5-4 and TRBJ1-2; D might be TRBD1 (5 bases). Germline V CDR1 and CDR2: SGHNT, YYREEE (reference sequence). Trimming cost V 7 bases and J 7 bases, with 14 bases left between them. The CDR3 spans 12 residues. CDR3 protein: CASGAGKGGYTF. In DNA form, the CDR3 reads TGTGCCAGCGGGGCCGGAAAGGGTGGCTACACCTTC.

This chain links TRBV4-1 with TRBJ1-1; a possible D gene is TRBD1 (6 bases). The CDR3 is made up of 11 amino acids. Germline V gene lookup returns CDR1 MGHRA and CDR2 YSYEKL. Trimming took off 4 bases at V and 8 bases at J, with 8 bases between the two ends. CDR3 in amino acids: CASSRGTEAFF. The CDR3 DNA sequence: TGCGCCAGCAGCCGAGGGACAGAAGCTTTCTTT.

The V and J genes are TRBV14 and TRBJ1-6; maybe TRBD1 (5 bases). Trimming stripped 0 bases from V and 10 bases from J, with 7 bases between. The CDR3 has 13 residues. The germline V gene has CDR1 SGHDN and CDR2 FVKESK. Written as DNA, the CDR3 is TGTGCCAGCAGCCAAGACAGGGTCTCACCCCTCCACTTT. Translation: CASSQDRVSPLHF.

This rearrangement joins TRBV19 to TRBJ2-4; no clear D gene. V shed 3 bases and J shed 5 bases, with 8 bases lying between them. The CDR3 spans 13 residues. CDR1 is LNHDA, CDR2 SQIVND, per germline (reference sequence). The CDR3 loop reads CASSMGRENIQYF. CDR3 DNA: TGTGCCAGTAGTATGGGTCGTGAAAACATTCAGTACTTC.

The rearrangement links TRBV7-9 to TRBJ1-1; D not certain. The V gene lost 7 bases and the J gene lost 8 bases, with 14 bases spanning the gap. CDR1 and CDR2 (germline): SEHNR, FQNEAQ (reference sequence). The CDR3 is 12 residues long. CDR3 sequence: CASTLGGQEAFF. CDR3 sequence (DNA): TGTGCCAGCACCTTGGGTGGGCAGGAAGCTTTCTTT.

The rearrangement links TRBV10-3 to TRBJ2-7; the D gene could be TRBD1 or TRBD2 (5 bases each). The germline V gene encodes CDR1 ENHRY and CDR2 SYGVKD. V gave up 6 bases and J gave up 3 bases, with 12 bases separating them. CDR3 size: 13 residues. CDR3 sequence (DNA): TGTGCCATCAGCCGGGACGGGATCTACGAGCAGTACTTC. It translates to CAISRDGIYEQYF.

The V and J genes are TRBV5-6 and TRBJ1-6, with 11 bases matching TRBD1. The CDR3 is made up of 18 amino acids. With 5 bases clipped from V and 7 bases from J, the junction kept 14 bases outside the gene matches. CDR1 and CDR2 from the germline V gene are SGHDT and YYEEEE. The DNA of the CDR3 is TGTGCCAGCAGATATGGACAGGGGGCTTCCTTGCGGAATTCACCCCTCCACTTT. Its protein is CASRYGQGASLRNSPLHF.

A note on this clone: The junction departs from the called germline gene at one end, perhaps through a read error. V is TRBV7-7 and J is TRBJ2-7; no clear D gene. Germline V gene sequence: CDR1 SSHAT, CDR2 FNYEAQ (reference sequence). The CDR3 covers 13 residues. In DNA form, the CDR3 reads TGTGCTAGCAGCTTAGACCCGGCCGGCGAGCAGTACTTC. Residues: CASSLDPAGEQYF.

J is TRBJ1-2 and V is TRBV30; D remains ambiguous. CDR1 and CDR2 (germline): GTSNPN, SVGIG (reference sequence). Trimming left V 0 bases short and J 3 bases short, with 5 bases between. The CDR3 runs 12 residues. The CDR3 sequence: CAWSVRHYGYTF. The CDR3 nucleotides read TGTGCCTGGAGTGTAAGGCACTATGGCTACACCTTC.

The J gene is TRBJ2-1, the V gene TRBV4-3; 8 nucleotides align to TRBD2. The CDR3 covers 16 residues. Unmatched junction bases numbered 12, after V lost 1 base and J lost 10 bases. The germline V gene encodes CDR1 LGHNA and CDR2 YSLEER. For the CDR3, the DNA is TGCGCCAGCAGCCAAGGAGGCGGGAGGACGGGAGAGGAGCAGTTCTTC. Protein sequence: CASSQGGGRTGEEQFF.

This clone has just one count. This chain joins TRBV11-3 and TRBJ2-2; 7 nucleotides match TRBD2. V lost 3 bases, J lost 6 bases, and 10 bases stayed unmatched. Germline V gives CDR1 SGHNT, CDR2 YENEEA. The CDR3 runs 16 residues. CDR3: CASSLGAGVKPGELFF. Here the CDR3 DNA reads TGTGCCAGCAGCTTGGGTGCGGGGGTGAAACCCGGGGAGCTGTTTTTT.

The CDR3 sequence: CASSNAGNTEAFF. CDR3 nucleotide sequence: TGTGCCAGCAGCAACGCAGGGAACACTGAAGCTTTCTTT. This sequence joins TRBV5-4 and TRBJ1-1, with D uncertain. V shed 4 bases and J shed 1 base, with 8 bases lying between them. Germline lookup yields CDR1 SGHNT and CDR2 YYREEE (reference sequence). The CDR3 has 13 amino acids.

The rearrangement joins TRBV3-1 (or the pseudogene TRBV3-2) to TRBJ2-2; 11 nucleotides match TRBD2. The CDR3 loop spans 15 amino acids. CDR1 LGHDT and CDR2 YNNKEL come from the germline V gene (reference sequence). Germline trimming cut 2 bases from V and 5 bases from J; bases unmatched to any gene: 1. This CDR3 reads CASSQTSGRTGELFF. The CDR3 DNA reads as TGTGCCAGCAGCCAAACTAGCGGGAGAACCGGGGAGCTGTTTTTT.

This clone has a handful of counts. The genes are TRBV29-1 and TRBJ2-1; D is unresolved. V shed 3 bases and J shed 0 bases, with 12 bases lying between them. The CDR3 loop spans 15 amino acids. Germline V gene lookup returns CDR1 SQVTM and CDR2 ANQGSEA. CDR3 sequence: CSVDPLQTSYNEQFF. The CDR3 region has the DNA TGCAGCGTTGATCCCTTACAGACCTCCTACAATGAGCAGTTCTTC.

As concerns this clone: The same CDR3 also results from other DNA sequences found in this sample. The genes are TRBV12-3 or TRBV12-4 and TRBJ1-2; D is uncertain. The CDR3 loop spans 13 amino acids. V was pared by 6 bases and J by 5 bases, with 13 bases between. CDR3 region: CASSPGRSYGYTF. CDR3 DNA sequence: TGTGCCAGCAGCCCAGGACGATCATATGGCTACACCTTC.

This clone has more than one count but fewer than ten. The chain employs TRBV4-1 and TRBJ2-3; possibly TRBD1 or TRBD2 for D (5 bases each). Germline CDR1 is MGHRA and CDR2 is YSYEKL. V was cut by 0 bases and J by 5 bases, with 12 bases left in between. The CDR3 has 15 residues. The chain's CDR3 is CASSQERTRGDTQYF. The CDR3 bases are TGCGCCAGCAGCCAAGAGAGGACGAGGGGAGATACGCAGTATTTT.